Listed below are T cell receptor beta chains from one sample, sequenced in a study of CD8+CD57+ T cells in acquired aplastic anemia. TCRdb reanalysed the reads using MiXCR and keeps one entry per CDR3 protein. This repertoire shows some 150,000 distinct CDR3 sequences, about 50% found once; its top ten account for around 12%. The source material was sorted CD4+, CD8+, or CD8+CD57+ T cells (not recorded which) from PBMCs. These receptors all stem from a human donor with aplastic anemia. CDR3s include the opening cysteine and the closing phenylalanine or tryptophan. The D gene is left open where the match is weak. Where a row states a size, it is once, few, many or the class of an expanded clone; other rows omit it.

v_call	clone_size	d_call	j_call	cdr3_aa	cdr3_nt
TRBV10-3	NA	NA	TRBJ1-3	CAISGTAGNTIYF	TGTGCCATCAGTGGGACAGCCGGAAACACCATATATTTT
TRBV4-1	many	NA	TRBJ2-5	CASSQVLYDRQETQYF	TGCGCCAGCAGCCAAGTATTATACGACAGACAAGAGACCCAGTACTTC
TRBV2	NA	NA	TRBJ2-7	CASSVSERQYF	TGTGCCAGCAGCGTTTCGGAGCGGCAGTACTTC
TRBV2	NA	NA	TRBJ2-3	CASISDTQYF	TGTGCCAGCATCAGTGATACGCAGTATTTT
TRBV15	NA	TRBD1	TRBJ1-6	CATSRRGLNSPLHF	TGTGCCACCAGCAGAAGGGGGCTGAATTCACCCCTCCACTTT
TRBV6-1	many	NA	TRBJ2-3	CASTLGTQFTDTQYF	TGTGCCAGCACCCTGGGGACCCAATTCACAGATACGCAGTATTTT
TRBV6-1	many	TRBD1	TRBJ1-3	CASSEETGSGNTIYF	TGTGCCAGCAGTGAAGAGACAGGGTCTGGAAACACCATATATTTT
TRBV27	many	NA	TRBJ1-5	CASSLGRGEQPQHF	TGTGCCAGCAGTCTAGGTAGGGGTGAGCAGCCCCAGCATTTT
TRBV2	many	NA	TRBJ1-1	CASSAAGENTEAFF	TGTGCCAGCAGTGCGGCAGGGGAGAACACTGAAGCTTTCTTT
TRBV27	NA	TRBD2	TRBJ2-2	CASSPLTSGGAGGELFF	TGTGCCAGCAGTCCCTTAACTAGCGGGGGGGCCGGCGGGGAGCTGTTTTTT
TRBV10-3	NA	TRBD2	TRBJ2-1	CASSGKERASYNEQFF	TGTGCCAGCAGCGGGAAGGAGCGGGCCTCCTACAATGAGCAGTTCTTC
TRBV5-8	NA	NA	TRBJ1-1	CASSLATRNTEAFF	TGTGCCAGCAGCTTGGCGACAAGGAACACTGAAGCTTTCTTT
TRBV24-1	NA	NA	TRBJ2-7	CATSVGDEQYF	TGTGCCACCAGTGTAGGGGATGAGCAGTACTTC
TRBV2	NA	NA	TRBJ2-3	CASSVGAITDTQYF	TGTGCCAGCAGCGTAGGGGCCATCACAGATACGCAGTATTTT
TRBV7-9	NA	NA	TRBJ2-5	CASRTATGTQYF	TGTGCCAGCCGGACGGCCACGGGGACCCAGTACTTC
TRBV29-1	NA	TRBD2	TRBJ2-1	CSVEDHDGTSVNNEQFF	TGCAGCGTTGAAGATCACGACGGGACTAGCGTTAACAATGAGCAGTTCTTC
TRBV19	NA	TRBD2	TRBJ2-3	CAAGRLAGGKAQYF	TGTGCCGCCGGAAGACTAGCGGGAGGGAAGGCGCAGTATTTT
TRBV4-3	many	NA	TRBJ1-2	CASSPVREYYGYTF	TGCGCCAGCAGCCCGGTCAGGGAGTACTATGGCTACACCTTC
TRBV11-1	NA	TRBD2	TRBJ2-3	CASSLGRGGQYTQYF	TGTGCCAGCAGCTTAGGGCGGGGGGGCCAATATACGCAGTATTTT
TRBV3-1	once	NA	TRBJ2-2	CASSQVDRGSNTGELFF	TGTGCCAGCAGCCAAGTTGACAGAGGATCGAACACCGGGGAGCTGTTTTTT
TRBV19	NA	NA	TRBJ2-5	CASNPGSQETQYF	TGTGCCAGTAACCCTGGCAGTCAAGAGACCCAGTACTTC
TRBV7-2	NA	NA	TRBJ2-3	CASSLVGFGDTQYF	TGTGCCAGCAGCTTAGTCGGTTTCGGAGATACGCAGTATTTT
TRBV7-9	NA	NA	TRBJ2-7	CASSWGSRSSYEQYF	TGTGCCAGCAGTTGGGGATCGCGGAGCTCCTACGAGCAGTACTTC
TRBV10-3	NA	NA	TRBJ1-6	CATGTDNSPLHF	TGTGCCACCGGGACGGACAATTCACCCCTCCACTTT
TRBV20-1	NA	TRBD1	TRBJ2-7	CSASSTGGIYEQYF	TGCAGTGCTAGTTCGACAGGGGGAATCTACGAGCAGTACTTC
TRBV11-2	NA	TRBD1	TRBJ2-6	CASSTLQGSGANVLTF	TGTGCCAGCAGCACCCTACAGGGGTCCGGGGCCAACGTCCTGACTTTC
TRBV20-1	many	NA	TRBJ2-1	CSARDTVPYEQFF	TGCAGTGCTAGAGATACCGTCCCATATGAGCAGTTCTTC
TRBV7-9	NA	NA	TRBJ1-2	CASSPINQFGGYTF	TGTGCCAGCAGCCCCATCAATCAGTTCGGGGGCTACACCTTC
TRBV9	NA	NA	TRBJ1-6	CASSSRGGSNSPLHF	TGTGCCAGCAGCTCCCGGGGAGGGAGCAATTCACCCCTCCACTTT
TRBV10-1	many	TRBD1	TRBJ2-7	CASSERRDRDYEQYF	TGCGCCAGCAGTGAGCGCCGGGACAGGGACTACGAGCAGTACTTC
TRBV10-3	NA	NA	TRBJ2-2	CAISETLAGEGWTGELFF	TGTGCCATCAGTGAGACCTTGGCAGGGGAGGGTTGGACCGGGGAGCTGTTTTTT
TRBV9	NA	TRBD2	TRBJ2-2	CASSGNLAGGNTGELFF	TGTGCCAGCAGCGGTAACCTAGCGGGGGGGAACACCGGGGAGCTGTTTTTT
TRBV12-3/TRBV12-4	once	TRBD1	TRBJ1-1	CASSLNWDRSAAFF	TGTGCCAGCAGTTTAAATTGGGACAGGAGTGCAGCTTTCTTT